The 12 T cell receptor beta chains below all came from one sample that was sequenced in a study of shared clonotypes between healthy human individuals. The assay was immunoSEQ multiplex PCR, and TCRdb's table has in-frame clones only and misses some. The sample shows around 1.5 million clones, 95% to 99% of them seen only once. Sample: naive CD4+ T cells sorted from blood. The sample's subset: CD45RA+ positively selected. These receptor sequences come from a man younger than 40 in good health.

The V call is TRBV7-2, the J call TRBJ2-2, with 9 bases lining up with TRBD2. Germline CDR1 is SGHTA and CDR2 is FQGNSA. V shed 8 bases and J 8 bases; nucleotides not matched to a gene: 12. The CDR3 contains 15 residues. The CDR3 sequence: CASRGLAPSGGELFF. The CDR3 DNA reads TGTGCCAGCCGCGGACTAGCGCCTAGTGGGGGGGAGCTGTTTTTT.

This sequence joins TRBV11-3 and TRBJ1-1; D remains unclear. From germline, CDR1 is SGHNT and CDR2 YENEEA. Trimming took 5 bases from V and 2 from J, leaving 12 bases between them. The CDR3 has 14 amino acids. The CDR3 region is CASSQSSGNTEAFF. The CDR3, as DNA: TGTGCCAGCAGCCAATCGTCGGGAAACACTGAAGCTTTCTTT.

The chain has TRBV14 and TRBJ2-2; 8 bases agree with TRBD2. J was trimmed by 9 bases and V by 2 bases; bases with no gene match: 8. Germline V CDR1 and CDR2: SGHDN, FVKESK. CDR3 size: 15 residues. CDR3 sequence: CASSQLLGGRRELFF. CDR3 sequence (DNA): TGTGCCAGCAGCCAACTGTTAGGCGGGAGGCGGGAGCTGTTTTTT.

This sequence joins TRBV5-1 and TRBJ1-1; D gene unclear. This CDR3 is built from 14 residues. Germline lookup yields CDR1 SGHRS and CDR2 YFSETQ. V lost 0 bases, J lost 7 bases, and 13 bases lay in between. The CDR3 coding sequence is TGCGCCAGCAGCTTGGAAGGTTCGGTTTTTGAAGCTTTCTTT. Encoded protein: CASSLEGSVFEAFF.

This chain uses TRBV2 with TRBJ2-7; D is perhaps TRBD2 (5 bases). CDR1 is SNHLY, CDR2 FYNNEI, per germline. The length of the CDR3 is 12 residues. V was trimmed by 6 bases and J by 4 bases, leaving 10 bases between them. CDR3 sequence reads: CASRLREYEQYF. CDR3 in DNA: TGTGCCAGCAGACTGAGGGAGTACGAGCAGTACTTC.

The genes are TRBV5-5 and TRBJ2-1; unclear D gene. This CDR3 is 15 amino acids long. Trimming stripped 4 bases from V and 6 bases from J, with 17 bases between. Per the germline V gene, CDR1 is SGHKS and CDR2 is YYEKEE (reference sequence). The CDR3 DNA is TGTGCCAGCAGCCCTCTAGGTAGCCCTGGCAATGAGCAGTTCTTC. This translates into CASSPLGSPGNEQFF.

The CDR3 DNA sequence: TGTGCCAGCCGTGGGGATAGCGGAACGGGGGAGACCCAGTACTTC. Encoded protein: CASRGDSGTGETQYF. The chain carries TRBV7-9 and TRBJ2-5, with a possible D match to TRBD2 (6 bases). The CDR3 covers 15 residues. Trimming took 8 bases from V and 5 from J, leaving 21 bases between them. In germline, CDR1 is SEHNR, CDR2 FQNEAQ (reference sequence).

The genes are TRBV5-1 and TRBJ2-3, with TRBD2 identical over 11 bases. Losses at the gene ends were 3 bases for V and 4 bases for J; bases not matched to a gene: 10. Germline V gives CDR1 SGHRS, CDR2 YFSETQ. This CDR3 spans 17 amino acids. CDR3 sequence (DNA): TGCGCCAGCAGCTCCCCTCCTAGCGGGAGGAATTCAGATACGCAGTATTTT. It codes for CASSSPPSGRNSDTQYF.

V gene TRBV5-1 combines with J gene TRBJ1-1; 7 bases match TRBD1. Germline lookup yields CDR1 SGHRS and CDR2 YFSETQ. After removal of 2 bases from V and 4 bases from J, the junction contained 2 bases not matched to a gene. This CDR3 comprises 13 residues. The DNA of the CDR3 is TGCGCCAGCAGCTTCAACAGGGGCACTGAAGCTTTCTTT. It yields the protein CASSFNRGTEAFF. Full variable domain (outside the CDR3, taken from reference TRBV5-1 and TRBJ1-1): KAGVTQTPRYLIKTRGQQVTLSCSPISGHRSVSWYQQTPGQGLQFLFEYFSETQRNKGNFPGRFSGRQFSNSRSEMNVSTLELGDSALYLCASSFNRGTEAFFGQGTRLTVV.

CDR3 in amino acids: CASSEKDRNQPQHF. CDR3 nucleotide sequence: TGTGCCAGCAGCGAAAAGGACCGGAATCAGCCCCAGCATTTT. The V call is TRBV7-6, the J call TRBJ1-5; D gene ambiguous. Deletions cut 5 bases from V and 4 bases from J, with 12 bases between. CDR1 and CDR2 (germline): SGHVS, FNYEAQ. The CDR3 is 14 amino acids.

The V call is TRBV4-1, the J call TRBJ2-7; D is unclear. The length of the CDR3 is 14 residues. Germline values: CDR1 MGHRA, CDR2 YSYEKL. Trimming removed 3 bases at V and 5 bases at J, with 14 bases between. In DNA form, the CDR3 reads TGCGCCAGCAGCCAGCTGGCAGTAATCCACGAGCAGTACTTC. As protein: CASSQLAVIHEQYF.

This clone is a singleton in its sample. The chain has TRBV7-9 and TRBJ2-1; TRBD2 is a possible D gene (6 bases). From germline, CDR1 is SEHNR and CDR2 FQNEAQ (reference sequence). The germline V and J ends were trimmed by 0 bases and 6 bases, with 15 bases remaining between them. The length of the CDR3 is 16 residues. The CDR3 DNA follows: TGTGCCAGCAGCTTAGCACTACAGTTAGCGGTCAATGAGCAGTTCTTC. Translated: CASSLALQLAVNEQFF.